Below, 27 T cell receptor beta chains from the same sample are listed, as sequenced in a study of T cells in Graves' hyperthyroidism and ophthalmopathy. Amplified TCR beta CDR3 regions came from RNA transcripts. The HTBI primer set served for first-round RT-PCR of the TCR CDR3. TCRdb redid the calling of the multiplex PCR reads with MiXCR, one entry per CDR3 protein. The sample holds around 100,000 distinct CDR3 sequences; roughly 47% are singletons and the top ten take 26%. Sequencing input: blood. The receptor set was obtained from a man aged 40-49 years with Graves' hyperthyroidism.

This sequence joins TRBV5-1 and TRBJ1-1; unclear D gene. CDR1 SGHRS and CDR2 YFSETQ come from the germline V gene. This CDR3 is 12 amino acids long. V was pared by 5 bases and J by 6 bases, with 11 bases between. The CDR3 sequence is CASRGSYSEAFF. In DNA, the CDR3 is TGCGCCAGCAGAGGGTCCTACTCTGAAGCTTTCTTT.

V and J are TRBV7-9 and TRBJ2-1; 9 bases are a match to TRBD1. Germline trimming cut 6 bases from V and 6 bases from J; bases unmatched to any gene: 12. Germline-derived CDR1 and CDR2 are SEHNR and FQNEAQ (reference sequence). This CDR3 has 16 amino acids. CDR3 sequence: CASSSSGTGHSNEQFF. CDR3 DNA: TGTGCCAGCAGTTCCTCCGGGACAGGGCATAGCAATGAGCAGTTCTTC. Complete variable domain (other parts from reference TRBV7-9 and TRBJ2-1): DTGVSQNPRHKITKRGQNVTFRCDPISEHNRLYWYRQTLGQGPEFLTYFQNEAQLEKSRLLSDRFSAERPKGSFSTLEIQRTEQGDSAMYLCASSSSGTGHSNEQFFGPGTRLTVL.

Worth noting for this clonotype: Since the CDR3 does not end with the conserved phenylalanine or tryptophan, this likely comes from a read error. It is unclear where the CDR3 begins or ends on the DNA, so no DNA is shown, and the CDR3 is as TCRdb lists it. This chain connects TRBV7-9 to TRBJ2-6. CDR1 is SEHNR, CDR2 FQNEAQ, per germline (reference sequence). The CDR3 is 8 residues long, ends included. CDR3 amino acids: CASSSGTS.

The chain combines TRBV28 with TRBJ2-1; TRBD1 agrees at 11 bases. The CDR3 runs 14 residues. J gave up 8 bases and V 5 bases, and 5 bases lay outside the gene matches. Germline V gene data show CDR1 as MDHEN and CDR2 as SYDVKM. The CDR3 DNA sequence: TGTGCCAGCAGTGACCGGACAGGGGGCGATGAGCAGTTCTTC. This gives the protein CASSDRTGGDEQFF.

The sample holds many counts of this clonotype. The CDR3 DNA reads TGCAGCGTTGGGGACTATAAGATCTACAATGAGCAGTTCTTC. Residues: CSVGDYKIYNEQFF. The rearrangement joins TRBV29-1 to TRBJ2-1; 7 nucleotides agree with TRBD2. V lost 4 bases, J lost 3 bases, and 6 bases stayed unmatched. In germline, CDR1 is SQVTM, CDR2 ANQGSEA. This CDR3 contains 14 residues.

This rearrangement joins TRBV4-2 to TRBJ1-1, with a weak D call TRBD1 (5 bases). The CDR3 is 17 residues long. The V and J ends lost 0 bases and 0 bases respectively, with 14 bases between them. Germline CDR1 reads LGHNA; CDR2 reads YNFKEQ. This chain's CDR3 is CASSQEGSRGVNTEAFF. CDR3 nucleotide sequence: TGTGCCAGCAGCCAAGAGGGGAGTCGGGGGGTGAACACTGAAGCTTTCTTT.

On this clonotype itself: Being one base from a much bigger clone, this may be a read error. The chain links TRBV4-1 to TRBJ1-1, with no clear D. The CDR3 loop spans 17 amino acids. Germline CDR1 and CDR2: MGHRA and YSYEKL. The CDR3 nucleotides read TGCGCCAGCAGCCAAGATCATCCCGTGAGTAATTGGGCTGAAGCTTGCTTT. Translating it yields CASSQDHPVSNWAEACF.

The chain recombines TRBV29-1 with TRBJ2-1; D not certain. CDR3 length: 12 residues. The germline gives CDR1 SQVTM, CDR2 ANQGSEA. Trimming pared 8 bases from V and 8 bases from J, leaving 16 bases between. For the CDR3, the DNA is TGCAGCACCGGACCCACTCGCGATGAGCAGTTCTTC. Translated: CSTGPTRDEQFF.

This chain connects TRBV20-1 to TRBJ2-7; 7 bases align to TRBD2. The V and J ends lost 2 bases and 0 bases, in that order; junction bases with no gene match: 13. Germline assignment: CDR1 DFQATT and CDR2 SNEGSKA (reference sequence). This CDR3 has 17 amino acids. The CDR3 DNA reads as TGCAGTGCTAGATCGGGGGTTAGCGGGTGGAACTCCTACGAGCAGTACTTC. This translates into CSARSGVSGWNSYEQYF.

This clonotype was recorded many times. This sequence joins TRBV6-6 and TRBJ2-1; D possibly corresponds to TRBD2 (6 bases). There are 14 residues in the CDR3. Germline V gene lookup returns CDR1 MNHNY and CDR2 SVGAGI (reference sequence). V lost 0 bases to trimming and J lost 4 bases, with 7 bases between them. CDR3 amino acids: CASSYSEGYNEQFF. Here the CDR3 DNA reads TGTGCCAGCAGTTACTCGGAGGGTTACAATGAGCAGTTCTTC.

This clonotype was detected many times. In DNA, the CDR3 is TGTGCCAGCAGTTCCACGAGGGAGACCCAGTACTTC. Its translation is CASSSTRETQYF. This chain uses TRBV6-2 or TRBV6-3 with TRBJ2-5; no clear D gene. V shed 4 bases and J shed 5 bases, with 8 bases lying between them. The germline V gene has CDR1 MNHEY and CDR2 SVGEGT. The CDR3 is 12 residues long.

The chain couples TRBV5-6 to TRBJ2-1; no firm D call. CDR1 and CDR2 from the germline V gene are SGHDT and YYEEEE. The CDR3 contains 13 residues. Trimming removed 4 bases from V and 9 bases from J, with 14 bases in between. The CDR3 DNA is TGTGCCAGCAGCCCCCTGCCGTCTGGTGAGCAGTTCTTC. The encoded protein is CASSPLPSGEQFF.

The chain recombines TRBV20-1 with TRBJ1-2; no clear D gene. The V end was cut by 3 bases, the J end by 0 bases, with 11 bases between. The CDR3 runs 14 residues. Germline-derived CDR1 and CDR2 are DFQATT and SNEGSKA (reference sequence). The CDR3 here is CSARGGQANYGYTF. In DNA form, the CDR3 reads TGCAGTGCTAGGGGTGGTCAGGCTAACTATGGCTACACCTTC.

This clonotype was detected ten times or more. The chain joins TRBV12-3 or TRBV12-4 to TRBJ2-5; the D gene is possibly TRBD1 (5 bases). The CDR3 runs to 13 residues. The ends were cut back, 5 bases at V and 1 base at J, with 8 bases in the middle. The DNA for the CDR3 is TGTGCCAGCAGTATACAGGCCCAAGAGACCCAGTACTTC. Amino acids: CASSIQAQETQYF.

Ten or more counts support this clonotype. As DNA, the CDR3 is TGCAGTGCTAGAGAGGGGGGAGCTGGTGAAAAACTGTTTTTT. Translation gives CSAREGGAGEKLFF. The chain links TRBV20-1 to TRBJ1-4; D is possibly TRBD1 (5 bases). Germline V gene lookup returns CDR1 DFQATT and CDR2 SNEGSKA (reference sequence). V dropped 0 bases and J dropped 7 bases, with 12 bases sitting between them. CDR3 length equals 14 residues.

This clonotype was picked up many times. CDR3 sequence reads: CASSADGGASYGYTF. The CDR3 region has the DNA TGTGCCAGCAGTGCGGATGGGGGCGCAAGCTATGGCTACACCTTC. The V and J genes are TRBV2 and TRBJ1-2; D is perhaps TRBD1 (6 bases). Trimming cost V 4 bases and J 4 bases, with 16 bases left between them. The CDR3 sequence is 15 residues long. Germline CDR1 is SNHLY and CDR2 is FYNNEI.

In its sample, this clonotype was seen many times. This chain links TRBV20-1 with TRBJ2-1, with 7 bases identical to TRBD2. CDR3 length equals 14 residues. Germline V lookup: CDR1 DFQATT, CDR2 SNEGSKA (reference sequence). With V trimmed by 1 base and J by 7 bases, 7 bases remained unmatched. In DNA, the CDR3 is TGCAGTGCTAGAGTTGTGGGGGGGGGGAATGAGCAGTTCTTC. Its translation is CSARVVGGGNEQFF.

To note about this clonotype: The junction shows a germline mismatch at one end, possibly a read error. This chain joins TRBV7-2 and TRBJ2-1; 8 bases agree with TRBD1. This CDR3 is built from 17 residues. The germline CDR1 and CDR2 sequences are SGHTA and FQGNSA. The CDR3 DNA reads as TGTGCCAGCAGATTAGGGCGGACAGGGACGATTGGAGATGAGCAGTTCTTC. This encodes CASRLGRTGTIGDEQFF.

Notes on this clonotype: At one end the junction does not follow the germline gene, possibly because of a read error. The gene calls are TRBV5-1 and TRBJ2-7, with D maybe TRBD1 (6 bases). The CDR3 spans 14 residues. Germline loops: CDR1 SGHRS, CDR2 YFSETQ. CDR3 DNA: TGTGCCAGCAGCCGGAGACAGGATGGCTACGAGCAGTACTTC. It encodes CASSRRQDGYEQYF.

This sequence joins TRBV15 and TRBJ2-7; D is possibly TRBD2 (5 bases). Trimming stripped 0 bases from V and 6 bases from J, with 12 bases between. The CDR3 is 14 residues long. Germline V lookup: CDR1 LNHNV, CDR2 YYDKDF (reference sequence). DNA of the CDR3: TGTGCCACCAGCAGAGATGTAGGGAGTAGCGAGCAGTACTTC. It specifies CATSRDVGSSEQYF.

This clonotype came up many times. The chain uses TRBV9 and TRBJ1-5, with D perhaps TRBD1 (6 bases). The V end was cut by 5 bases, the J end by 7 bases, with 13 bases between. Germline V CDR1 and CDR2: SGDLS, YYNGEE. This CDR3 is built from 13 residues. Here the CDR3 DNA reads TGTGCCAGCAGTAAGGGGGGAGGGCAGCCCCAGCATTTT. Amino acid sequence: CASSKGGGQPQHF.

This clonotype was picked up many times. This rearrangement joins TRBV5-6 to TRBJ2-1; D uncertain. The CDR3 runs 16 residues. The germline V gene encodes CDR1 SGHDT and CDR2 YYEEEE. Trimming left V 5 bases short and J 4 bases short, with 19 bases between. CDR3 amino acids: CASSINRLTFYNEQFF. In DNA, the CDR3 is TGTGCCAGCAGTATCAACCGACTCACCTTTTACAATGAGCAGTTCTTC.

The chain joins TRBV7-8 to TRBJ2-1, with D perhaps TRBD2 (6 bases). Trimming shortened V by 5 bases and J by 4 bases, and 18 bases separated the two germline ends. The V gene's germline CDR1 is SGHVS and CDR2 FQNEAQ. The CDR3 length is 16 residues. CDR3 sequence reads: CASSQDKGGVYNEQFF. CDR3 bases: TGTGCCAGCAGCCAAGATAAGGGCGGGGTGTACAATGAGCAGTTCTTC.

The chain joins TRBV20-1 to TRBJ1-6; D unresolved. The CDR3 extends over 14 amino acids. Germline CDR1 reads DFQATT; CDR2 reads SNEGSKA (reference sequence). Trimming pared 5 bases from V and 7 bases from J, leaving 15 bases between. For the CDR3, the DNA is TGCAGTGCTGTCCTGTATCCCGACAATTCACCCCTCCACTTT. This codes for CSAVLYPDNSPLHF.

This clonotype was seen repeatedly, ten times or more. This chain joins TRBV19 and TRBJ2-5; 8 bases match TRBD2. CDR3 length equals 13 residues. V dropped 5 bases and J dropped 5; count of bases not matched to a gene: 4. Germline V gives CDR1 LNHDA, CDR2 SQIVND (reference sequence). In nucleotides, the CDR3 is TGTGCCAGTAGTCGGGGGGGCACGGAGACCCAGTACTTC. It codes for CASSRGGTETQYF. The variable domain in full, with the rest retrieved from reference TRBV19 and TRBJ2-5, is DGGITQSPKYLFRKEGQNVTLSCEQNLNHDAMYWYRQDPGQGLRLIYYSQIVNDFQKGDIAEGYSVSREKKESFPLTVTSAQKNPTAFYLCASSRGGTETQYFGPGTRLLVL.

The chain couples TRBV20-1 to TRBJ1-1; D might be TRBD1 (5 bases). CDR3 length: 15 amino acids. Germline loops: CDR1 DFQATT, CDR2 SNEGSKA (reference sequence). V was pared by 6 bases and J by 9 bases, with 26 bases between. CDR3 DNA: TGCAGTGCCCGTTCGGCAGTGGGGACGAACACGAAAGCTTTCTTT. Its translation: CSARSAVGTNTKAFF.

This clonotype was seen repeatedly, ten times or more. V is TRBV4-3 and J is TRBJ1-5; tentatively, D is TRBD1 (5 bases). Germline loops: CDR1 LGHNA, CDR2 YSLEER. CDR3 length: 15 amino acids. Between the trimmed V and J ends, which lost 0 bases and 11 bases, there was a span of 17 bases. This CDR3 is CASSQDSDSPRAQHF. The DNA of the CDR3 is TGCGCCAGCAGCCAAGATTCAGACAGCCCTCGTGCCCAGCATTTT.